This T cell receptor (beta chain) was recovered during a study of T-cell reconstitution after alpha-beta-depleted transplantation in children. Germline-derived CDR1 and CDR2 are SGHNT and YENEEA. This CDR3 is built from 14 residues. With 5 bases removed from V and 1 base from J, the gap between germline ends came to 12 bases. Unique molecular identifiers tagged the TCRbeta library. TCRdb passed the PCR reads through MiXCR, listing each CDR3 protein once. The sample includes some 530,000 distinct CDR3 sequences, approximately 12% seen only once; the top ten take more than 5.5%. This receptor was identified in a human donor who donated a stem cell graft to a child with combined immunodeficiency. Sequences were derived from PBMCs from the stem cell graft donor, sampled from the stem cell graft. This chain connects TRBV11-3 to TRBJ2-7, with D perhaps TRBD2 (5 bases). The CDR3 sequence: CASSPWTVSYEQYF. The CDR3 DNA is TGTGCCAGCAGCCCCTGGACTGTTTCCTACGAGCAGTACTTC.